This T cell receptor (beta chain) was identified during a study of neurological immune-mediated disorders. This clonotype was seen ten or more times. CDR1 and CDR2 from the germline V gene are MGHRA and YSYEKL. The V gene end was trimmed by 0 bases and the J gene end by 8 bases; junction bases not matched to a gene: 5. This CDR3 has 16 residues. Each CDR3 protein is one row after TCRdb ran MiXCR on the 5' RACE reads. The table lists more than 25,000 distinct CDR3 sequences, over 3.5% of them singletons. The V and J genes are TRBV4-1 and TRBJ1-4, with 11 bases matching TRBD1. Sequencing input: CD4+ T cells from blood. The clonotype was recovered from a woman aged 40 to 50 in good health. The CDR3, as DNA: TGCGCCAGCAGCCAAGAGGCCGGGACAGGGGGAGAAAAACTGTTTTTT. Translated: CASSQEAGTGGEKLFF.